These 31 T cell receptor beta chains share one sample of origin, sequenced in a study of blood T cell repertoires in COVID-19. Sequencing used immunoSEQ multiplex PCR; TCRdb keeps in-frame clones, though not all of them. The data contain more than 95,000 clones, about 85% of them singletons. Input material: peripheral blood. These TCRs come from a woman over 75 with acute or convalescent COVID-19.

The DNA for the CDR3 is TGTGCCAGTGGAGACAGGGCCCACCAGCCCCAGCATTTT. Its protein is CASGDRAHQPQHF. The gene calls are TRBV19 and TRBJ1-5, with 7 bases identical to TRBD1. Trimming took 8 bases from V and 7 from J; bases not matched to a gene: 8. Germline V gene sequence: CDR1 LNHDA, CDR2 SQIVND (reference sequence). This CDR3 contains 13 residues.

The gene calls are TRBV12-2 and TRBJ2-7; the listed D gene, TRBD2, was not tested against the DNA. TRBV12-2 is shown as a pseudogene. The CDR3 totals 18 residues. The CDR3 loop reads CASRLNGLAGGPRNEQYV. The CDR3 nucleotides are TGTGCAAGTCGTTTAAATGGACTAGCGGGGGGCCCGAGGAACGAGCAGTACGTC.

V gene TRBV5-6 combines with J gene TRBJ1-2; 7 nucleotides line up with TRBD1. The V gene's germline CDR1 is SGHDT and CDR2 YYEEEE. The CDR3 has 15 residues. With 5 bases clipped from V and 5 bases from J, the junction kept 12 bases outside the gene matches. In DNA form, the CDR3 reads TGTGCCAGCAGAAAAGGAGGGGGCGCGGAGTATGGCTACACCTTC. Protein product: CASRKGGGAEYGYTF.

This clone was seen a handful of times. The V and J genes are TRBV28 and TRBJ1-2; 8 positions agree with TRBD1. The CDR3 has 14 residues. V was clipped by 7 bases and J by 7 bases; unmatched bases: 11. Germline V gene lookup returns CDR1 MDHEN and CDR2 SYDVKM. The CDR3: CASITDQGAGGYTF. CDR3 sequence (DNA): TGTGCCAGCATCACCGACCAGGGGGCTGGTGGCTACACCTTC.

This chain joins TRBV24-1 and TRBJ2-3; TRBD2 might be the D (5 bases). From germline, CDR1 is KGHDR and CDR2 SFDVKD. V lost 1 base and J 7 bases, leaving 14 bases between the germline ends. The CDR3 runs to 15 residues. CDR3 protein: CATSDFDEGKNTQYF. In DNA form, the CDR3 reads TGTGCCACCAGTGATTTCGACGAGGGCAAAAATACGCAGTATTTT.

The CDR3 DNA sequence: TGTGCCAGCAGCGTAGACGCGGGAGCGAACACCGGGGAGCTGTTTTTT. It specifies CASSVDAGANTGELFF. The chain links TRBV9 to TRBJ2-2, with 7 bases fitting TRBD2. V dropped 0 bases and J dropped 0; count of bases not matched to a gene: 2. This CDR3 contains 16 residues. CDR1 and CDR2 (germline): SGDLS, YYNGEE.

CDR3 loop: CASSLSQGPNYGYTF. CDR3 DNA: TGTGCCAGCAGCTTGTCTCAGGGGCCCAACTATGGCTACACCTTC. The chain carries TRBV5-8 and TRBJ1-2, with a tentative D call TRBD1 (6 bases). V was pared by 1 base and J by 2 bases, with 12 bases between. CDR3 length: 15 amino acids. The V gene's germline CDR1 is SGHTS and CDR2 YDEGEE.

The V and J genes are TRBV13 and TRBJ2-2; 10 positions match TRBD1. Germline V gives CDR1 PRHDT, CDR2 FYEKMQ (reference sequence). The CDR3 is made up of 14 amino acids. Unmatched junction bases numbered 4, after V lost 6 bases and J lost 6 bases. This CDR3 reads CASRRQGASGELFF. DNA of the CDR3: TGTGCCAGCAGACGACAGGGGGCATCCGGGGAGCTGTTTTTT.

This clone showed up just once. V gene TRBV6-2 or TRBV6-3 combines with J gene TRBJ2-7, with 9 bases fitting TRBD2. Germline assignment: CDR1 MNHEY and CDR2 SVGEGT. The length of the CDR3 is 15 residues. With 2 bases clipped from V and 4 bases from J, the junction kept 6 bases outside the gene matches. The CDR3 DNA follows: TGTGCCAGCAGTTACATGCGGGGGGGCAAATACGAGCAGTACGTC. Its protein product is CASSYMRGGKYEQYV.

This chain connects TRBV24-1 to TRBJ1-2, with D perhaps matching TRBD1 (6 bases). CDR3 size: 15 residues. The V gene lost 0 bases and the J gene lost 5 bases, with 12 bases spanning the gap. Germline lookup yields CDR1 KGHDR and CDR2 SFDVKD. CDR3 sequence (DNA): TGTGCCACCAGTGATTTGGAGCGCAGGGGTTATGGCTACACCTTC. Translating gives CATSDLERRGYGYTF.

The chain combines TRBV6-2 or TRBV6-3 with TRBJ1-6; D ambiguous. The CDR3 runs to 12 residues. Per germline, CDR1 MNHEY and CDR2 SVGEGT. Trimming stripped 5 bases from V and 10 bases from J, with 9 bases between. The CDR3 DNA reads TGTGCCAGCAGTGAGGGCCTCTCACCCCTCCACTTT. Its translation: CASSEGLSPLHF.

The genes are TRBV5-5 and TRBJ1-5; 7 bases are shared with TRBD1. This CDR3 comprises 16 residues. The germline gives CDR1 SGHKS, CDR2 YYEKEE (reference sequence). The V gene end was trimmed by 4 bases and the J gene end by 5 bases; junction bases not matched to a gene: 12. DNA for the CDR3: TGTGCCAGCAGCGGACCGGGACAGCCCTACGATCAGCCCCAGCATTTT. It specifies CASSGPGQPYDQPQHF. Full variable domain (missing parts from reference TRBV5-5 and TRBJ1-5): DAGVTQSPTHLIKTRGQQVTLRCSPISGHKSVSWYQQVLGQGPQFIFQYYEKEERGRGNFPDRFSARQFPNYSSELNVNALLLGDSALYLCASSGPGQPYDQPQHFGDGTRLSIL.

The CDR3 sequence: CASAPMAGRGGNEQFF. As DNA, the CDR3 is TGTGCCAGCGCCCCGATGGCTGGGCGGGGGGGCAATGAGCAGTTCTTC. This rearrangement joins TRBV27 to TRBJ2-1; the match to TRBD2 covers 9 bases. The CDR3 length is 16 residues. In germline, CDR1 is MNHEY, CDR2 SMNVEV (reference sequence). V lost 8 bases and J lost 6; bases outside the gene matches: 14.

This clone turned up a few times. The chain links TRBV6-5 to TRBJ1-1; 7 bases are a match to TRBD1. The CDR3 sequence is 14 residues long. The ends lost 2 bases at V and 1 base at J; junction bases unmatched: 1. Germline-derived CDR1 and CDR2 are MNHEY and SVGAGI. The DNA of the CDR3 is TGTGCCAGCAGTTACCGGACAGGGAACACTGAAGCTTTCTTT. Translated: CASSYRTGNTEAFF.

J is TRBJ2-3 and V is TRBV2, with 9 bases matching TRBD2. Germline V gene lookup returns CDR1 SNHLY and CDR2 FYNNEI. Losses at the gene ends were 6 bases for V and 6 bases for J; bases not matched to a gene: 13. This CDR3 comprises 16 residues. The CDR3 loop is CASSLRGLAGSDTQYF. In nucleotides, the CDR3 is TGTGCCAGCAGCCTAAGAGGGCTAGCGGGGAGTGATACGCAGTATTTT. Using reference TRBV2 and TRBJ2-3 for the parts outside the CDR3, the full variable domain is EPEVTQTPSHQVTQMGQEVILRCVPISNHLYFYWYRQILGQKVEFLVSFYNNEISEKSEIFDDQFSVERPDGSNFTLKIRSTKLEDSAMYFCASSLRGLAGSDTQYFGPGTRLTVL.

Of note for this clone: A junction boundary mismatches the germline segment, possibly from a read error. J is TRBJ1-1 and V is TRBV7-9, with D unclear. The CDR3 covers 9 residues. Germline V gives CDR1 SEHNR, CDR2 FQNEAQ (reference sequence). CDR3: CASSLRPRF. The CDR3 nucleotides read TGTGCCAGCAGCTTACGTCCCAGGTTT. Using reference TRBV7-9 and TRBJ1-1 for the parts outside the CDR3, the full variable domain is DTGVSQNPRHKITKRGQNVTFRCDPISEHNRLYWYRQTLGQGPEFLTYFQNEAQLEKSRLLSDRFSAERPKGSFSTLEIQRTEQGDSAMYLCASSLRPRFGQGTRLTVV.

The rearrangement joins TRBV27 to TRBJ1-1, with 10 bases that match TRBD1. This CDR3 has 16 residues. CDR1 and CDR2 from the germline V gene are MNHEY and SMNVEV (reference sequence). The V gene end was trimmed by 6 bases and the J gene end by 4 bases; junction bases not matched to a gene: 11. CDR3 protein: CASRAGTGAGGTEAFF. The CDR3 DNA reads TGTGCCAGCAGAGCCGGGACAGGGGCCGGGGGCACTGAAGCTTTCTTT.

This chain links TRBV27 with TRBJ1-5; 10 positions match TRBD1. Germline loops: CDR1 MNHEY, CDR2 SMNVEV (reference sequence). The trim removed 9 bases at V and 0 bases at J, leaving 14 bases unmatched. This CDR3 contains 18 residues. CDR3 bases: TGTGCCAGTCAAAGGGTGGGACAGGGGCTTCGTAGCAATCAGCCCCAGCATTTT. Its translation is CASQRVGQGLRSNQPQHF.

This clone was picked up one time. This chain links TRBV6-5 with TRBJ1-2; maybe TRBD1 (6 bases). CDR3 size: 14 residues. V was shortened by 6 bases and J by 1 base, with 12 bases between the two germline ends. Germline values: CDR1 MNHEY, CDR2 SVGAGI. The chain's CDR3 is CASRQGTINYGYTF. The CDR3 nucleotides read TGTGCCAGCAGGCAGGGGACCATTAACTATGGCTACACCTTC.

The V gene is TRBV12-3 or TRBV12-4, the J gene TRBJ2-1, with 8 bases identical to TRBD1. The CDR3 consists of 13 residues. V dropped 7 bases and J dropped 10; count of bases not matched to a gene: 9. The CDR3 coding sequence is TGTGCCAGCACCGCTGGACAGGGCTACGAGCAGTTCTTC. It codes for CASTAGQGYEQFF.

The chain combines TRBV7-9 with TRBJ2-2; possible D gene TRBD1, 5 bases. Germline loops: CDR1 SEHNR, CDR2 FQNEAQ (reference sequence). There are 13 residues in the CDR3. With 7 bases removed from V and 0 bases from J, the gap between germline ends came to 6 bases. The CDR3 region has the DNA TGTGCCAGCACACAGGCGAACACCGGGGAGCTGTTTTTT. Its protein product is CASTQANTGELFF.

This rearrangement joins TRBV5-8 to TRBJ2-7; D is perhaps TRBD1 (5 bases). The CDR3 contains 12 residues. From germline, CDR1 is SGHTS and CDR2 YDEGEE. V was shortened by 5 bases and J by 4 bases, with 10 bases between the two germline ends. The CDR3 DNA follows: TGTGCCAGCAGTCTAGGGGATTACGAGCAGTACGTC. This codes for CASSLGDYEQYV.

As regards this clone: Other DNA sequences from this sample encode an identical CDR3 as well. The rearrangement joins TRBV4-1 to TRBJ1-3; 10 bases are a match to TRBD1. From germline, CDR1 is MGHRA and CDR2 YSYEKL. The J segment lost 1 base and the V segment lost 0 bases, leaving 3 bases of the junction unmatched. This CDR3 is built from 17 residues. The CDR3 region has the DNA TGCGCCAGCAGCCAAGATAGGACAGGGGGTTCTGGAAACACCATATATTTT. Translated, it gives CASSQDRTGGSGNTIYF.

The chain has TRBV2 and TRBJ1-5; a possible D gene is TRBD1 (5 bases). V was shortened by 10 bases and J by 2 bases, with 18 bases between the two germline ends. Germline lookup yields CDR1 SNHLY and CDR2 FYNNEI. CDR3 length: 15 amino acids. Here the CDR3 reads CATNPQGLGNQPQHF. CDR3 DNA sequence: TGTGCCACCAATCCCCAGGGTCTAGGCAATCAGCCCCAGCATTTT.

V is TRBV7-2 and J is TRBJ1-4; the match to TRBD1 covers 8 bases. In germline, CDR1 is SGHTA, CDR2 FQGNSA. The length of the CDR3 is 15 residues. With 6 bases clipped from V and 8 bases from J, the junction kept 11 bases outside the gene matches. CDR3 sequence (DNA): TGTGCCAGCAGTTCCTACCAGGGGGCTTGGGAAAAACTGTTTTTT. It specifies CASSSYQGAWEKLFF.

The CDR3 here is CASSSMTGGADDGELFF. The CDR3 nucleotides read TGTGCCAGCAGTTCCATGACAGGGGGCGCAGATGACGGGGAGCTGTTTTTT. The V and J genes are TRBV28 and TRBJ2-2; TRBD1 matches at 10 bases. V gave up 4 bases and J gave up 7 bases; unmatched junction bases: 12. The germline CDR1 and CDR2 sequences are MDHEN and SYDVKM. The CDR3 covers 17 residues.

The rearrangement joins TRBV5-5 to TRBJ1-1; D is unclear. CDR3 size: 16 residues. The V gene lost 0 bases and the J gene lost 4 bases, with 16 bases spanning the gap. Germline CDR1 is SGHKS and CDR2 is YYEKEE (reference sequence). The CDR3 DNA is TGTGCCAGCAGCTTGGGGCGATATACTACGGGCACTGAAGCTTTCTTT. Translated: CASSLGRYTTGTEAFF.

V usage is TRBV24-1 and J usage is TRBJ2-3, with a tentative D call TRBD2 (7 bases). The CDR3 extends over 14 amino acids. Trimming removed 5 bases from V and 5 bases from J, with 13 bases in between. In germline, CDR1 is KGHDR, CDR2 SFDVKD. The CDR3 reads CATSARGAKDTQYF. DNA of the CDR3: TGTGCCACCAGTGCCCGGGGGGCGAAAGATACGCAGTATTTT.

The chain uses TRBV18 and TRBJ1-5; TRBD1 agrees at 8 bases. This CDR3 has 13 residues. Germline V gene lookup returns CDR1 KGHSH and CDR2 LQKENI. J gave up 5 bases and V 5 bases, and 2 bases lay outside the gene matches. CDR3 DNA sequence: TGTGCCAGCTCAGGACAGGGCGATCAGCCCCAGCATTTT. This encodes CASSGQGDQPQHF.

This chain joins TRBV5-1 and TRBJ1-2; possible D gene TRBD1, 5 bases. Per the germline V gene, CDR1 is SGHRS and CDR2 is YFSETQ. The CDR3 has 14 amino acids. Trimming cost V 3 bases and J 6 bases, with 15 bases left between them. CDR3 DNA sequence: TGCGCCAGCAGCTCCGGGGAGGGGCCCAATGGCTACACCTTC. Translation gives CASSSGEGPNGYTF.

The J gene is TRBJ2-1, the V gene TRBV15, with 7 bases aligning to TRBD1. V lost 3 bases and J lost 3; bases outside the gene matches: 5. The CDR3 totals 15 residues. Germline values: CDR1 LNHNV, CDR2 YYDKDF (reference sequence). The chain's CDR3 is CATSSSGGFYNEQFF. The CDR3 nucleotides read TGTGCCACCAGCAGCTCAGGGGGTTTCTACAATGAGCAGTTCTTC.